What follows are 19 T cell receptor beta chains derived from one specimen sequenced in a study of T-cell reconstitution after alpha-beta-depleted transplantation in children. Unique molecular identifiers were used to barcode this TCRbeta library. TCRdb re-derived calls from the PCR reads in MiXCR, one entry per CDR3 protein. Of 500,000 or so distinct CDR3 sequences in the sample, 30% to 35% were seen once. The input for sequencing was PBMCs from the stem cell graft donor, taken from the stem cell graft. These receptors originate from a human donor who donated a stem cell graft to a child with aplastic anemia.

Only one count was recorded for this clonotype. The chain couples TRBV7-9 to TRBJ1-1; D may be TRBD1 (6 bases). Germline V gives CDR1 SEHNR, CDR2 FQNEAQ (reference sequence). The V end was cut by 0 bases, the J end by 1 base, with 15 bases between. The CDR3 is made up of 17 amino acids. The CDR3 is CASSLAGGPVRNTEAFF. The DNA for the CDR3 is TGTGCCAGCAGCTTAGCGGGGGGCCCCGTGAGGAACACTGAAGCTTTCTTT.

The chain couples TRBV10-2 to TRBJ2-5; D is unclear. CDR3 length: 11 amino acids. The V and J ends lost 2 bases and 10 bases respectively, with 8 bases between them. Germline CDR1 is WSHSY and CDR2 is SAAADI. Here the CDR3 DNA reads TGCGCCAGCAGTGAGCGATGGGGCCAGTACTTC. Amino acid sequence: CASSERWGQYF.

CDR3 bases: TGTGCCAGCAGCGGGTCCCAGGGGGCTGCTACTGAAGCTTTCTTT. This sequence encodes CASSGSQGAATEAFF. The V call is TRBV9, the J call TRBJ1-1; TRBD1 agrees at 8 bases. CDR3 length: 15 amino acids. Germline V CDR1 and CDR2: SGDLS, YYNGEE. Trimming at V came to 3 bases and at J to 5 bases, leaving 9 bases not matched to a gene.

This chain joins TRBV29-1 and TRBJ2-3; 9 bases align to TRBD2. This CDR3 is built from 13 residues. J was trimmed by 2 bases and V by 6 bases; bases with no gene match: 3. CDR1 and CDR2 from the germline V gene are SQVTM and ANQGSEA. The CDR3 sequence: CSVAGLATDTQYF. CDR3 nucleotides: TGCAGCGTCGCGGGACTAGCCACAGATACGCAGTATTTT.

This sequence joins TRBV16 and TRBJ1-1; D may be TRBD1 (5 bases). CDR1 and CDR2 (germline): KGHSY, FQNENV. CDR3 length: 14 amino acids. V lost 2 bases, J lost 5 bases, and 12 bases lay in between. The CDR3 spells CASSQHPGYTEAFF. In nucleotides, the CDR3 is TGTGCCAGCAGCCAACACCCAGGGTATACTGAAGCTTTCTTT.

This clonotype was counted only a few times. The V gene is TRBV11-2, the J gene TRBJ1-1; D gene ambiguous. Deletions cut 0 bases from V and 3 bases from J, with 14 bases between. Germline V gene data show CDR1 as SGHAT and CDR2 as FQNNGV. The CDR3 is 16 residues long. CDR3 bases: TGTGCCAGCAGCTTAGAAAGCTCCCCGGGGTACACTGAAGCTTTCTTT. It translates to CASSLESSPGYTEAFF.

The V call is TRBV12-3 or TRBV12-4, the J call TRBJ2-3, with 12 bases matching TRBD1. Germline trimming cut 3 bases from V and 5 bases from J; bases unmatched to any gene: 12. The CDR3 spans 18 residues. This chain's CDR3 is CASSFIGTGGLYGDTQYF. CDR3 nucleotides: TGTGCCAGCAGTTTTATAGGGACAGGGGGCCTGTATGGAGATACGCAGTATTTT.

This chain joins TRBV28 and TRBJ2-5, with D perhaps matching TRBD2 (5 bases). CDR3 length: 12 amino acids. The V end was cut by 6 bases, the J end by 5 bases, with 10 bases between. From germline, CDR1 is MDHEN and CDR2 SYDVKM. CDR3 nucleotide sequence: TGTGCCAGCAGCCGACCGGGGGAGACCCAGTACTTC. It yields the protein CASSRPGETQYF.

This clonotype was seen more than once but under ten times. The chain employs TRBV9 and TRBJ2-2; D assignment may be TRBD1 or TRBD2 (5 bases each). CDR1 and CDR2 (germline): SGDLS, YYNGEE. The CDR3 consists of 17 residues. V was shortened by 2 bases and J by 1 base, with 15 bases between the two germline ends. The CDR3 sequence is CASSVWAGARNTGELFF. The CDR3 nucleotides are TGTGCCAGCAGCGTCTGGGCCGGGGCACGGAACACCGGGGAGCTGTTTTTT.

The chain joins TRBV7-9 to TRBJ2-7; TRBD2 is a possible D gene (6 bases). V was shortened by 4 bases and J by 1 base, with 14 bases between the two germline ends. This CDR3 spans 15 amino acids. Germline CDR1 is SEHNR and CDR2 is FQNEAQ (reference sequence). This chain's CDR3 is CASSWGGGPSYEQYV. CDR3 bases: TGTGCCAGCAGCTGGGGAGGCGGGCCATCCTACGAGCAGTACGTC.

This clonotype was observed a few times. For the CDR3, the DNA is TGTGCCAGCAGCCGGGACTACGGCGAGCAGTACTTC. It yields the protein CASSRDYGEQYF. This chain links TRBV6-2 or TRBV6-3 with TRBJ2-7; 7 positions agree with TRBD2. This CDR3 has 12 amino acids. Germline V gives CDR1 MNHEY, CDR2 SVGEGT. With V trimmed by 6 bases and J by 6 bases, 5 bases remained unmatched.

This clonotype showed up just a few times. The gene calls are TRBV20-1 and TRBJ2-5, with D maybe TRBD1 (5 bases). Trimming removed 3 bases from V and 10 bases from J, with 15 bases in between. The CDR3 has 12 residues. The V gene's germline CDR1 is DFQATT and CDR2 SNEGSKA (reference sequence). The CDR3 here is CSARVDIIDQYF. The CDR3 bases are TGCAGTGCTAGGGTGGACATCATCGACCAGTACTTC.

The count of this clonotype is one. The chain recombines TRBV12-3 or TRBV12-4 with TRBJ2-1, with no clear D. There are 15 residues in the CDR3. Trimming took off 1 base at V and 7 bases at J, with 14 bases between the two ends. The CDR3 sequence: CASSLGVGAPNEQFF. CDR3 nucleotides: TGTGCCAGCAGTTTAGGAGTAGGAGCGCCGAATGAGCAGTTCTTC.

This sequence joins TRBV27 and TRBJ2-1; the match to TRBD2 covers 12 bases. Losses at the gene ends were 4 bases for V and 6 bases for J; bases not matched to a gene: 4. The length of the CDR3 is 15 residues. CDR1 is MNHEY and CDR2 is SMNVEV in the germline V gene (reference sequence). The CDR3 is CASSSGLAGFNEQFF. The CDR3 coding sequence is TGTGCCAGCAGTTCAGGACTAGCGGGGTTCAATGAGCAGTTCTTC.

The V call is TRBV4-3, the J call TRBJ1-2; 7 bases fit TRBD1. Germline CDR1 reads LGHNA; CDR2 reads YSLEER. Unmatched junction bases numbered 10, after V lost 1 base and J lost 8 bases. This CDR3 region has 15 residues. DNA for the CDR3: TGCGCCAGCAGCCAAGTTGGAGCCCAGGGGGAAGGCTACACCTTC. This codes for CASSQVGAQGEGYTF.

This chain uses TRBV12-3 or TRBV12-4 with TRBJ2-1, with TRBD2 identical over 8 bases. Trimming cost V 8 bases and J 7 bases; bases outside gene matches: 13. CDR3 length: 15 amino acids. The DNA of the CDR3 is TGTGCCAGCCTATCAGGGAGCGGGAGAGCGAATGAGCAGTTCTTC. Its protein is CASLSGSGRANEQFF.

This sequence joins TRBV5-1 and TRBJ2-1; D might be TRBD2 (6 bases). Germline values: CDR1 SGHRS, CDR2 YFSETQ. The CDR3 runs 15 residues. Trimming removed 4 bases from V and 2 bases from J, with 13 bases in between. The CDR3 DNA is TGCGCCAGCAGCCTAGTAGCGGAGACCTACAATGAGCAGTTCTTC. Translated, it gives CASSLVAETYNEQFF. Full variable domain (missing parts from reference TRBV5-1 and TRBJ2-1): KAGVTQTPRYLIKTRGQQVTLSCSPISGHRSVSWYQQTPGQGLQFLFEYFSETQRNKGNFPGRFSGRQFSNSRSEMNVSTLELGDSALYLCASSLVAETYNEQFFGPGTRLTVL.

The rearrangement joins TRBV15 to TRBJ2-1; D possibly corresponds to TRBD2 (5 bases). Germline-derived CDR1 and CDR2 are LNHNV and YYDKDF (reference sequence). V was cut by 0 bases and J by 2 bases, with 8 bases left in between. The CDR3 contains 15 residues. This chain's CDR3 is CATSRDRGTYNEQFF. CDR3 nucleotides: TGTGCCACCAGCAGAGACCGAGGGACCTACAATGAGCAGTTCTTC.

This clonotype was counted once. This sequence joins TRBV3-1 and TRBJ2-3; D gene unclear. The CDR3 has 17 residues. Germline CDR1 reads LGHDT; CDR2 reads YNNKEL (reference sequence). Trimming left V 0 bases short and J 0 bases short, with 13 bases between. CDR3 DNA sequence: TGTGCCAGCAGCCAAGATTGGGCGGAAACTAGCACAGATACGCAGTATTTT. Its protein product is CASSQDWAETSTDTQYF.